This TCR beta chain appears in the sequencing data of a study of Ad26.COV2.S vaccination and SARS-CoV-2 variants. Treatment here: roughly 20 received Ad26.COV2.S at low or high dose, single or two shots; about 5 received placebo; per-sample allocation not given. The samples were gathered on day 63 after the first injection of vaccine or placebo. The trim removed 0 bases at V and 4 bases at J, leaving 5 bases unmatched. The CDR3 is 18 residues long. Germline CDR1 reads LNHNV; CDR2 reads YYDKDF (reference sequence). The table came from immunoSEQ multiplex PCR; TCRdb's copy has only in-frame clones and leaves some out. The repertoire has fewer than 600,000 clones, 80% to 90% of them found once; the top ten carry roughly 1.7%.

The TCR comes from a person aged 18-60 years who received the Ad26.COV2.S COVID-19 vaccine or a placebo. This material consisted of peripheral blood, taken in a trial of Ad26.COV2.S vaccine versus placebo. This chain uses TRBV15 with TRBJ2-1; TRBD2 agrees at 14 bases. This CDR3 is CATSREGLAGVEYNEQFF. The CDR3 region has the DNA TGTGCCACCAGCAGAGAGGGACTAGCGGGAGTAGAGTACAATGAGCAGTTCTTC.